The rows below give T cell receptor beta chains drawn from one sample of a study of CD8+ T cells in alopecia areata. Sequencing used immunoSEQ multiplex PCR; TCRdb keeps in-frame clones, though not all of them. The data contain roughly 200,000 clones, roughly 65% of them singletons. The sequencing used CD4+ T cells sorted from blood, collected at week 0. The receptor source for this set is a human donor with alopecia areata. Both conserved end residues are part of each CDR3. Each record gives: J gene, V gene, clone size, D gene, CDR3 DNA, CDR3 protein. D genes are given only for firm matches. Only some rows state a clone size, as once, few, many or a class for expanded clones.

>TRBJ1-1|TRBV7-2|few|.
TGTGCCAGCAGCTTAGCACCTATGAACACTGAAGCTTTCTTT
CASSLAPMNTEAFF
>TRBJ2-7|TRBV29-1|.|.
TGCAGCGTTGAAGGGGCTTCCTACGAGCAGTACTTC
CSVEGASYEQYF
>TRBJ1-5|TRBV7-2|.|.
TGTGCCAGCAGCTTTGGTGGACAGAGCAATCAGCCCCAGCATTTT
CASSFGGQSNQPQHF
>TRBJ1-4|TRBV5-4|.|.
TGTGCCAGCAGCTCCCGGGGGGTTGGTGAAAAACTGTTTTTT
CASSSRGVGEKLFF
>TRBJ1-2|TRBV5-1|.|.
TGCGCCAGCAGCTTGGAGGCATTGCCGTATGGCTACACCTTC
CASSLEALPYGYTF
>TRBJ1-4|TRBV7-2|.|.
TGTGCCAGCAGCTTGGATGTGTCCCTCTTTGAAAATCTGTTTTTT
CASSLDVSLFENLFF
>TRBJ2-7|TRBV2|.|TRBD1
TGTGCCAGCAGTGCGAGGACAGGGGGCTACGAGCAGTACTTC
CASSARTGGYEQYF
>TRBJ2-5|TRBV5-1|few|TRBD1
TGCGCCAGCAGCTTGACGGGACAGGGGCGGGAGACCCAGTACTTC
CASSLTGQGRETQYF
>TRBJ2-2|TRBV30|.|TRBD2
TGTGCCTGGAGATCCGAGTGGACTAGCGGGGGGGCCGGGGAGCTGTTTTTT
CAWRSEWTSGGAGELFF
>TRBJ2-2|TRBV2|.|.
TGTGCCAGGGGGGCAGTTAACACCGGGGAGCTGTTTTTT
CARGAVNTGELFF
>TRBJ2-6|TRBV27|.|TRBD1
TGTGCCAGCACCGACGGGACAGGGGAGGGCACTGGGGCCAACGTCCTGACTTTC
CASTDGTGEGTGANVLTF